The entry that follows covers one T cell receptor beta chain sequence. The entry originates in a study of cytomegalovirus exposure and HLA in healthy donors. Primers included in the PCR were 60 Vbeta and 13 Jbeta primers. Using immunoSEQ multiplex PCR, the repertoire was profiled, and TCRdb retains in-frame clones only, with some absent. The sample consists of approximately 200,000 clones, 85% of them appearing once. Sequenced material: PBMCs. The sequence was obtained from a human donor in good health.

As DNA, the CDR3 is TGTGCCAGCAGATCTAGCGGCGCGAACACCGGGGAGCTGTTTTTT. Encoded protein: CASRSSGANTGELFF. The V and J genes are TRBV2 and TRBJ2-2, with TRBD2 identical over 7 bases. This CDR3 spans 15 amino acids. Germline CDR1 reads SNHLY; CDR2 reads FYNNEI. The junction had 4 bases not matched to a gene; V was cut back by 6 bases and J by 0 bases.